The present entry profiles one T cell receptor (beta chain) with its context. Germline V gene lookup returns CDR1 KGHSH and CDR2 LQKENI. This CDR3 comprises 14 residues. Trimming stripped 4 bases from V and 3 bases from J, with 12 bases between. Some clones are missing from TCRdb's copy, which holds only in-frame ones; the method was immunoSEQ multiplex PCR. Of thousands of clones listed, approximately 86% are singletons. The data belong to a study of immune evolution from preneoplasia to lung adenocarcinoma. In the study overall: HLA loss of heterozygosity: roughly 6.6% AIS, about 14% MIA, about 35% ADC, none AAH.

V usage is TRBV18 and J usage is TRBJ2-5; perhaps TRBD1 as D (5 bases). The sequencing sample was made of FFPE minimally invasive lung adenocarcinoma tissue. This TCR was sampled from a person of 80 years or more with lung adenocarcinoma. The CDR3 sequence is CASSRFPGKETQYF. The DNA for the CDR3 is TGTGCCAGCTCACGTTTTCCAGGGAAAGAGACCCAGTACTTC.